These T cell receptor beta chains were read from a single sample in a study of cytomegalovirus exposure and HLA in healthy donors. Sequenced by immunoSEQ multiplex PCR; TCRdb stores in-frame clones only, minus some. The sample has roughly 49,000 clones, around 81% seen once. Sequencing was carried out using PBMCs. The origin of the receptors is a boy younger than 18 in good health and CMV-seropositive. The CDR3 runs from the conserved cysteine through the conserved F or W. The D gene is left open where the match is weak. Not all rows give a size; the values are once, few, many and, for expanded clones, a class.

v_call,d_call,clone_size,j_call,cdr3_length,cdr3_aa,cdr3_nt
TRBV6-1,.,.,TRBJ1-1,14,CASSRGKMNTEAFF,TGTGCCAGCAGTCGGGGGAAGATGAACACTGAAGCTTTCTTT
TRBV7-9,.,.,TRBJ1-1,12,CASSRGDTEAFF,TGTGCCAGCAGCAGGGGTGACACTGAAGCTTTCTTT
TRBV29-1,.,once,TRBJ1-2,13,CSVDTGSGHGYTF,TGCAGCGTTGACACAGGGTCAGGGCATGGCTACACCTTC
TRBV2,.,once,TRBJ1-1,12,CASGELSAEAFF,TGTGCCAGCGGTGAGTTGTCGGCTGAAGCTTTCTTT
TRBV4-1,.,.,TRBJ1-1,15,CASSQDHLGLTEAFF,TGCGCCAGCAGCCAAGATCATCTCGGTCTCACTGAAGCTTTCTTT
TRBV29-1,TRBD2,.,TRBJ2-3,19,CSVEERLAGGYFLADTQYF,TGCAGCGTTGAAGAACGTCTAGCGGGGGGATATTTCCTTGCAGATACGCAGTATTTT
TRBV9,.,.,TRBJ1-2,14,CASSFREGKHGYTF,TGTGCCAGCAGCTTTCGCGAGGGAAAGCATGGCTACACCTTC
TRBV29-1,.,once,TRBJ2-1,13,CSVEEERGNEQFF,TGCAGCGTTGAAGAGGAGAGGGGGAATGAGCAGTTCTTC
TRBV6-6,TRBD2,few,TRBJ2-7,13,CASSYGRGHEQYF,TGTGCCAGCAGTTATGGGAGGGGCCACGAGCAGTACTTC
TRBV6-5,TRBD1,.,TRBJ2-2,13,CASRDRESGELFF,TGTGCCAGCAGGGACAGGGAGTCCGGGGAGCTGTTTTTT
TRBV5-6,.,.,TRBJ1-5,13,CASSFGSNQPQHF,TGTGCCAGCAGCTTCGGGAGCAATCAGCCCCAGCATTTT
TRBV7-2,TRBD2,.,TRBJ2-1,16,CASSSWGGGAYNEQFF,TGTGCCAGCAGCTCCTGGGGCGGGGGGGCTTACAATGAGCAGTTCTTC
TRBV2,.,.,TRBJ2-2,14,CASTLGGNTGELFF,TGTGCCAGCACTTTGGGGGGGAACACCGGGGAGCTGTTTTTT
TRBV5-6,.,.,TRBJ1-2,14,CASSLKQINYGYTF,TGTGCCAGCAGCTTGAAACAGATTAACTATGGCTACACCTTC
TRBV10-2,.,few,TRBJ1-3,15,CASKEGAFSGNTIYF,TGCGCCAGTAAAGAGGGAGCCTTCTCTGGAAACACCATATATTTT
TRBV2,TRBD1,once,TRBJ1-2,15,CASRERQGAQYGYTF,TGTGCCAGCAGGGAAAGACAGGGGGCGCAATATGGCTACACCTTC
TRBV27,.,.,TRBJ1-2,12,CASRTPGGGYTF,TGTGCCAGCAGGACCCCCGGGGGGGGCTACACCTTC
TRBV7-6,.,.,TRBJ2-3,15,CASSLAAGVTDTQYF,TGTGCCAGCAGCTTAGCGGCAGGGGTCACAGATACGCAGTATTTT
TRBV5-1,TRBD1,.,TRBJ1-2,14,CASSSFDRVYGYTF,TGCGCCAGCAGCTCTTTCGACAGGGTCTATGGCTACACCTTC
TRBV15,.,.,TRBJ1-2,15,CATSRDEGANYGYTF,TGTGCCACCAGCAGAGATGAGGGGGCTAACTATGGCTACACCTTC
TRBV11-3,.,.,TRBJ2-1,18,CASSLYSSGGPPYNEQFF,TGTGCCAGCAGCTTGTACTCTTCGGGGGGCCCACCTTACAATGAGCAGTTCTTC
TRBV5-1,.,.,TRBJ2-5,15,CASSLAGRSQETQYF,TGCGCCAGCAGCTTGGCTGGCAGATCCCAAGAGACCCAGTACTTC
TRBV4-1,.,.,TRBJ1-1,15,CASSHPGRAGAEAFF,TGCGCCAGCAGCCACCCCGGGCGGGCCGGGGCTGAAGCTTTCTTT
TRBV7-9,TRBD1,few,TRBJ1-2,17,CASSRPGQGKKGHGYTF,TGTGCCAGCAGTCGACCGGGACAGGGGAAGAAAGGGCATGGCTACACCTTC
TRBV27,.,.,TRBJ1-6,16,CASSLRGGSYNSPLHF,TGTGCCAGCAGTTTGCGGGGCGGTTCCTATAATTCACCCCTCCACTTT
TRBV5-8,TRBD1,.,TRBJ2-7,17,CASSLRTGASVFLEQYF,TGTGCCAGCAGCTTGAGGACAGGGGCTTCGGTGTTCTTGGAGCAGTACTTC
TRBV10-2,TRBD2,once,TRBJ2-5,18,CASILPSSGGGNGETQYF,TGCGCCAGCATCCTACCAAGTAGCGGGGGGGGTAATGGGGAGACCCAGTACTTC
TRBV5-4,TRBD2,.,TRBJ2-7,17,CASSQGTSGGLTYGQYF,TGTGCCAGCAGCCAAGGGACTAGCGGGGGCCTCACCTACGGGCAGTACTTC
TRBV7-4,TRBD1,.,TRBJ1-4,16,CASSISIGTENEKLFF,TGTGCCAGCAGCATTTCAATCGGGACAGAAAATGAAAAACTGTTTTTT
TRBV6-5,.,.,TRBJ1-1,14,CASSYSILSPEAFF,TGTGCCAGCAGTTACTCGATCCTATCCCCTGAAGCTTTCTTT
TRBV4-1,.,.,TRBJ2-1,19,CASSQRSVTVRPVENEQFF,TGCGCCAGCAGCCAAAGATCAGTGACAGTGAGGCCGGTTGAGAATGAGCAGTTCTTC
TRBV5-1,.,.,TRBJ2-1,16,CASSTGIRSSYNEQFF,TGCGCCAGCAGCACGGGGATCCGCAGCTCCTACAATGAGCAGTTCTTC
TRBV11-2,.,.,TRBJ1-1,15,CASTTTGGSATEAFF,TGTGCCAGCACCACGACGGGGGGCAGCGCAACTGAAGCTTTCTTT
TRBV4-1,.,.,TRBJ1-5,15,CASSQDETRYQPQHF,TGCGCCAGCAGCCAAGACGAGACAAGATATCAGCCCCAGCATTTT
TRBV12-5,.,.,TRBJ2-5,15,CASGLGYSSEETQYF,TGTGCTAGTGGTTTGGGTTATTCCTCCGAGGAGACCCAGTACTTC
TRBV7-9,TRBD1,.,TRBJ2-7,13,CASSRDRPYEQYF,TGTGCCAGCAGCCGGGACAGACCCTACGAGCAGTACTTC
TRBV15,TRBD1,.,TRBJ1-2,16,CATRVTGGNGVYGYTF,TGTGCCACCAGAGTGACAGGGGGCAATGGTGTCTATGGCTACACCTTC
TRBV7-9,.,.,TRBJ1-1,13,CASSTHRVTEAFF,TGTGCCAGCAGCACCCACAGGGTCACTGAAGCTTTCTTT
TRBV27,.,.,TRBJ2-2,11,CASRLTGELFF,TGTGCCAGTAGACTCACCGGGGAGCTGTTTTTT
TRBV6-1,.,.,TRBJ1-1,16,CASSEGGLSTNTEAFF,TGTGCCAGCAGTGAGGGAGGGCTATCAACGAACACTGAAGCTTTCTTT
TRBV12-5,TRBD1,.,TRBJ1-1,16,CASGSWTGVGNTEAFF,TGTGCTAGTGGTTCATGGACAGGGGTGGGGAACACTGAAGCTTTCTTT
TRBV15,.,.,TRBJ2-5,17,CATSRDYEGPTQETQYF,TGTGCCACCAGCAGAGATTATGAGGGCCCGACACAAGAGACCCAGTACTTC
TRBV7-8,.,.,TRBJ1-1,11,CASSVTAEAFF,TGTGCCAGCAGCGTGACAGCGGAAGCTTTCTTT
TRBV27,TRBD2,.,TRBJ2-7,13,CASKSGGLGEQYF,TGTGCCAGCAAAAGCGGGGGTCTAGGAGAGCAGTACTTC
TRBV6-1,TRBD2,once,TRBJ2-5,13,CASGSGGAETQYF,TGTGCCAGCGGTAGCGGGGGGGCCGAGACCCAGTACTTC
TRBV5-5,.,.,TRBJ2-7,14,CASSTGKGIGEQYF,TGTGCCAGCAGTACCGGGAAAGGGATAGGCGAGCAGTACTTC
TRBV2,TRBD2,.,TRBJ2-1,14,CARERRGARTVQLF,TGTGCCAGAGAGAGGCGGGGGGCCAGAACGGTGCAGCTCTTC
TRBV6-5,.,.,TRBJ1-2,14,CATVDRRANYGYTF,TGTGCCACAGTAGACCGGAGGGCTAACTATGGCTACACCTTC
TRBV19,TRBD2,.,TRBJ2-1,17,CASSDSRKTSGLNEQFF,TGTGCCAGTAGTGACTCGCGCAAAACTAGCGGACTAAATGAGCAGTTCTTC
TRBV19,.,few,TRBJ2-7,18,CASSGDRSYSGYYYEQYF,TGTGCCAGTAGCGGAGACCGGTCCTACTCCGGCTACTACTACGAGCAGTACTTC